Following are 22 T cell receptor beta chains from one sample sequenced in a study of early T cells in non-severe SARS-CoV-2 infection. TCRdb redid the calling of the 5' RACE reads with MiXCR, one entry per CDR3 protein. The sample yields around 27,000 distinct CDR3 sequences, around 6% seen once. The sample consisted of whole blood. The receptors come from an adult who was a healthcare worker with PCR-confirmed SARS-CoV-2 infection or an uninfected control (not recorded which).

Ten or more counts support this clonotype. This chain uses TRBV6-2 or TRBV6-3 with TRBJ1-1; D may be TRBD1 (5 bases). The length of the CDR3 is 12 residues. The V gene lost 9 bases and the J gene lost 6 bases, with 14 bases spanning the gap. CDR1 and CDR2 (germline): MNHEY, SVGEGT. The CDR3 here is CASGHQGAEAFF. CDR3 bases: TGTGCCAGTGGACATCAAGGGGCTGAAGCTTTCTTT.

This sequence joins TRBV6-2 or TRBV6-3 and TRBJ2-1, with a tentative D call TRBD2 (5 bases). This CDR3 is built from 15 residues. The V end lost 4 bases, the J end lost 6 bases, and 16 bases lay between the germline ends. Germline CDR1 is MNHEY and CDR2 is SVGEGT. The CDR3 spells CASSSGRTGTNEQFF. Written as DNA, the CDR3 is TGTGCCAGCAGTTCCGGCAGGACTGGAACCAATGAGCAGTTCTTC.

This clonotype was counted at least ten times. CDR3 in DNA: TGCGCCAGCAGCCCCTTTAGGGGAGGGAACATAGCCAAAAACATTCAGTACTTC. Translation gives CASSPFRGGNIAKNIQYF. The V gene is TRBV5-1, the J gene TRBJ2-4; the match to TRBD2 covers 7 bases. The J segment lost 0 bases and the V segment lost 4 bases, leaving 13 bases of the junction unmatched. This CDR3 is built from 18 residues. Germline V lookup: CDR1 SGHRS, CDR2 YFSETQ.

There are many counts of this clonotype. This chain joins TRBV5-1 and TRBJ1-1; D is unresolved. CDR3 length: 13 amino acids. Germline V gives CDR1 SGHRS, CDR2 YFSETQ. V was cut by 0 bases and J by 4 bases, with 7 bases left in between. The CDR3 DNA reads TGCGCCAGCAGCTTGGACCCGGGCACTGAAGCTTTCTTT. Its protein is CASSLDPGTEAFF.

There are many counts of this clonotype. V and J are TRBV10-3 and TRBJ2-6; D not resolved. Germline V gene data show CDR1 as ENHRY and CDR2 as SYGVKD. The CDR3 covers 13 residues. Between the trimmed V and J ends, which lost 8 bases and 0 bases, there was a span of 5 bases. The CDR3 loop is CAIGFSGANVLTF. The CDR3 DNA follows: TGTGCCATCGGCTTCTCTGGGGCCAACGTCCTGACTTTC.

The table lists this clonotype with a few counts. The gene calls are TRBV29-1 and TRBJ2-2; D is undetermined. Germline V CDR1 and CDR2: SQVTM, ANQGSEA. This CDR3 has 17 amino acids. The germline V and J ends were trimmed by 4 bases and 2 bases, with 20 bases remaining between them. CDR3 region: CSVGTWENSRNTGELFF. In nucleotides, the CDR3 is TGCAGCGTTGGGACCTGGGAAAATAGTAGAAACACCGGGGAGCTGTTTTTT.

Ten or more counts support this clonotype. The chain employs TRBV6-6 and TRBJ1-2; D is ambiguous. Germline CDR1 reads MNHNY; CDR2 reads SVGAGI (reference sequence). The CDR3 runs 13 residues. Trimming stripped 8 bases from V and 3 bases from J, with 13 bases between. DNA for the CDR3: TGTGCCAGCTTAGTAACCGGGGACTATGGCTACACCTTC. Its protein product is CASLVTGDYGYTF.

The chain is built from TRBV20-1 and TRBJ2-3; 9 positions match TRBD1. With V trimmed by 3 bases and J by 7 bases, 11 bases remained unmatched. CDR1 is DFQATT, CDR2 SNEGSKA, per germline (reference sequence). The CDR3 totals 15 residues. The CDR3 bases are TGCAGTGCTAGGAGGGACAGGGTAATCTTGAATACGCAGTATTTT. It codes for CSARRDRVILNTQYF.

There are many counts of this clonotype. The genes are TRBV5-1 and TRBJ2-1, with 11 bases lining up with TRBD2. V lost 1 base and J lost 4; bases outside the gene matches: 4. CDR3 size: 16 residues. The germline gives CDR1 SGHRS, CDR2 YFSETQ. CDR3 in DNA: TGCGCCAGCAGCTTGCTGGGACTAGCGGTTTACAATGAGCAGTTCTTC. It specifies CASSLLGLAVYNEQFF.

This clonotype was detected many times. The V gene is TRBV29-1, the J gene TRBJ2-5; 10 bases agree with TRBD2. This CDR3 has 15 residues. The J segment lost 4 bases and the V segment lost 2 bases, leaving 7 bases of the junction unmatched. CDR1 and CDR2 (germline): SQVTM, ANQGSEA. The CDR3 DNA follows: TGCAGCGTTGAAAGAGCGGGAGGGCCTGGAGAGACCCAGTACTTC. Its translation is CSVERAGGPGETQYF.

This clonotype came up many times. The chain joins TRBV10-3 to TRBJ1-6, with D possibly matching TRBD1 (6 bases). Germline V lookup: CDR1 ENHRY, CDR2 SYGVKD. The CDR3 totals 18 residues. Deletions cut 2 bases from V and 9 bases from J, with 23 bases between. CDR3 nucleotide sequence: TGTGCCATCAGTGAGCTAGGGGCTTCGACAGGATATGGTTCACCCCTCCACTTT. The encoded protein is CAISELGASTGYGSPLHF.

The chain uses TRBV7-9 and TRBJ2-1; tentative D call: TRBD1 (6 bases). CDR1 and CDR2 (germline): SEHNR, FQNEAQ (reference sequence). Trimming stripped 4 bases from V and 13 bases from J, with 14 bases between. This CDR3 is built from 12 residues. The chain's CDR3 is CASSSGDRSQFF. CDR3 DNA: TGTGCCAGCAGCTCAGGGGATAGAAGTCAGTTCTTC.

This clonotype was counted only a few times. The gene calls are TRBV12-3 or TRBV12-4 and TRBJ2-1, with 8 nucleotides matching TRBD2. Trimming at V came to 8 bases and at J to 8 bases, leaving 2 bases not matched to a gene. This CDR3 comprises 11 residues. CDR3 coding DNA: TGTGCCAGCGGGACTAGATATGAGCAGTTCTTC. Translating it yields CASGTRYEQFF.

This clonotype was found many times. The chain employs TRBV4-3 and TRBJ1-5; D gene unclear. The germline V and J ends were trimmed by 1 base and 7 bases, with 8 bases remaining between them. This CDR3 is built from 13 residues. Germline V CDR1 and CDR2: LGHNA, YSLEER. The CDR3 here is CASSQARWQPQHF. Written as DNA, the CDR3 is TGCGCCAGCAGCCAAGCTCGGTGGCAGCCCCAGCATTTT.

In this sample, this clonotype turned up many times. This CDR3 is CASTQGQVYEQYF. CDR3 in DNA: TGTGCCAGCACCCAGGGACAGGTCTACGAGCAGTACTTC. The rearrangement links TRBV2 to TRBJ2-7; 8 bases are a match to TRBD1. J was trimmed by 3 bases and V by 7 bases; bases with no gene match: 5. Germline values: CDR1 SNHLY, CDR2 FYNNEI. The CDR3 contains 13 residues.

At least ten counts were recorded for this clonotype. The rearrangement links TRBV5-5 to TRBJ2-7; the match to TRBD1 covers 8 bases. Germline V gives CDR1 SGHKS, CDR2 YYEKEE (reference sequence). The CDR3 covers 14 residues. V trimming: 3 bases; J trimming: 3 bases; junction bases outside the gene matches: 5. CDR3 sequence reads: CASSWRTGFYEQYF. For the CDR3, the DNA is TGTGCCAGCAGCTGGAGGACAGGGTTCTACGAGCAGTACTTC.

This clonotype was observed many times. The V and J genes are TRBV19 and TRBJ2-1; 14 bases are a match to TRBD2. The CDR3 extends over 14 amino acids. With V trimmed by 10 bases and J by 9 bases, 8 bases remained unmatched. Germline V gene sequence: CDR1 LNHDA, CDR2 SQIVND (reference sequence). The chain's CDR3 is CATRGLAGEGEQFF. CDR3 coding DNA: TGTGCCACTAGGGGACTAGCGGGAGAGGGTGAGCAGTTCTTC.

This clonotype was picked up many times. This chain uses TRBV10-3 with TRBJ2-2; possibly TRBD2 for D (5 bases). Germline V gene lookup returns CDR1 ENHRY and CDR2 SYGVKD. Trimming removed 4 bases at V and 4 bases at J, with 16 bases between. The CDR3 extends over 16 amino acids. The CDR3 DNA reads TGTGCCATCAGTGGACTGGCGGGCCCCCGCACCGGGGAGCTGTTTTTT. Translation gives CAISGLAGPRTGELFF.

The CDR3 spells CASSPYLGMNYGYTF. CDR3 sequence (DNA): TGTGCCAGCAGCCCATACTTGGGGATGAACTATGGCTACACCTTC. The V and J genes are TRBV14 and TRBJ1-2, with D hard to call. The V end lost 4 bases, the J end lost 2 bases, and 14 bases lay between the germline ends. Germline V lookup: CDR1 SGHDN, CDR2 FVKESK. The CDR3 contains 15 residues.

This clonotype was picked up many times. V gene TRBV13 combines with J gene TRBJ2-7; D not resolved. In germline, CDR1 is PRHDT, CDR2 FYEKMQ (reference sequence). V was pared by 2 bases and J by 6 bases, with 8 bases between. The CDR3 runs 12 residues. The CDR3 spells CASSLRVGEQYF. CDR3 bases: TGTGCCAGCAGCTTACGGGTGGGCGAGCAGTACTTC.

This clonotype was counted between two and nine times. One junction end disagrees with the germline gene, perhaps due to a read error. The V gene is TRBV7-7, the J gene TRBJ1-4; D call uncertain. Germline CDR1 SSHAT, CDR2 FNYEAQ (reference sequence). The CDR3 has 14 residues. In DNA, the CDR3 is TGTGCTAGCAGTCCAGCAGGAACTAATGAAAAACTGTTTTTT. Translated, it gives CASSPAGTNEKLFF.

This clonotype was counted ten times or more. The V and J genes are TRBV9 and TRBJ1-1, with D maybe TRBD1 (6 bases). The CDR3 consists of 15 residues. CDR1 is SGDLS, CDR2 YYNGEE, per germline. V was cut by 3 bases and J by 3 bases, with 15 bases left in between. The CDR3 protein is CASSAHRVPYTEAFF. CDR3 sequence (DNA): TGTGCCAGCAGCGCTCACAGGGTTCCCTACACTGAAGCTTTCTTT.